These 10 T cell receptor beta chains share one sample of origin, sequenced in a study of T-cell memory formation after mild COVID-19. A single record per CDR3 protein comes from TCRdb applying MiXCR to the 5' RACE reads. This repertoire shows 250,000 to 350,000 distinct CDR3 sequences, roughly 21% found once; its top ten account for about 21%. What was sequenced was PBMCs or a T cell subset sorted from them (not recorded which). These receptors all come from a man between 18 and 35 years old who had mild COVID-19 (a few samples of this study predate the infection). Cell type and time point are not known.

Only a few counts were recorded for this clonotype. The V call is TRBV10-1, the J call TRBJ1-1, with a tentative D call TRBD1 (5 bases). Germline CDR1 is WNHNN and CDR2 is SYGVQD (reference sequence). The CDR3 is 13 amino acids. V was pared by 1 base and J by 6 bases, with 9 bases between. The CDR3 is CASSEWGESEAFF. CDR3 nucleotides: TGCGCCAGCAGTGAGTGGGGGGAATCTGAAGCTTTCTTT.

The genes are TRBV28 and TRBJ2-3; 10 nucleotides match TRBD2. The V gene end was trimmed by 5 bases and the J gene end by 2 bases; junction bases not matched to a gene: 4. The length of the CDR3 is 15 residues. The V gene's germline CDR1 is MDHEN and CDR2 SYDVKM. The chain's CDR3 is CASSKRGGYTDTQYF. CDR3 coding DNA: TGTGCCAGCAGTAAGCGGGGGGGATACACAGATACGCAGTATTTT.

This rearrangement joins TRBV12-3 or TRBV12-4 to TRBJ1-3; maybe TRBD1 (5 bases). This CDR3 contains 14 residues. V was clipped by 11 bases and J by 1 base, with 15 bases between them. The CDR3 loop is CASGRGGSGNTIYF. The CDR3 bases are TGTGCCTCCGGACGGGGGGGTTCTGGAAACACCATATATTTT.

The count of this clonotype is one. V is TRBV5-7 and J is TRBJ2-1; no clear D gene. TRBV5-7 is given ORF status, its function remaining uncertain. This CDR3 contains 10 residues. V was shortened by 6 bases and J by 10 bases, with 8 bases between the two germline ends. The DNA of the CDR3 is TGTGCCAGCACTGACGTCGAGCAGTTCTTC. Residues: CASTDVEQFF.

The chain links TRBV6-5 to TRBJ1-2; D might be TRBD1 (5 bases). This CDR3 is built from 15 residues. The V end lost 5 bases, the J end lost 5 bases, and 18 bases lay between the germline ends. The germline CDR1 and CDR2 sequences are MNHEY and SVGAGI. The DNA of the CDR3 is TGTGCCAGCAGTGATCTTAGCCAGGGAGATTATGGCTACACCTTC. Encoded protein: CASSDLSQGDYGYTF.

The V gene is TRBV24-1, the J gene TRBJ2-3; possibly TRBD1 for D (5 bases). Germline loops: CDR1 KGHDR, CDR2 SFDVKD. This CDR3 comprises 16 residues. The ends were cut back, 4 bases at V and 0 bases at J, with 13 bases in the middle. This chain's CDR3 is CATSDSGKMSTDTQYF. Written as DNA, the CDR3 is TGTGCCACCAGTGACTCAGGGAAAATGAGCACAGATACGCAGTATTTT.

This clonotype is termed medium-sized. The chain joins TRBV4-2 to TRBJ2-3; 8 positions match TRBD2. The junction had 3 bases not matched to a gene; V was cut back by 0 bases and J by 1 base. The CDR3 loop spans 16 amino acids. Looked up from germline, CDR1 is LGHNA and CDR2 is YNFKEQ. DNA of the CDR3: TGTGCCAGCAGCCAAGATCGAGCGGGGGGCACAGATACGCAGTATTTT. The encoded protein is CASSQDRAGGTDTQYF.

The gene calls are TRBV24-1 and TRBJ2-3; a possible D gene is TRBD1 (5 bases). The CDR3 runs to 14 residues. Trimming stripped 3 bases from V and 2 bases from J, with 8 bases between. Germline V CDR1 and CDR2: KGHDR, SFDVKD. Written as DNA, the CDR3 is TGTGCCACCAGTGATCCACAGGACACAGATACGCAGTATTTT. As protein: CATSDPQDTDTQYF.

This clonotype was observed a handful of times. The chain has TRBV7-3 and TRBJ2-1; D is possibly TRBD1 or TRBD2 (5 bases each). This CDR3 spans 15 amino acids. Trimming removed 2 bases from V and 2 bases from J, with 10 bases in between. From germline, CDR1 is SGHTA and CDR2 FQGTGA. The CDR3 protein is CASSLDGTAYNEQFF. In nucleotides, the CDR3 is TGTGCCAGCAGCTTAGATGGGACGGCCTACAATGAGCAGTTCTTC.

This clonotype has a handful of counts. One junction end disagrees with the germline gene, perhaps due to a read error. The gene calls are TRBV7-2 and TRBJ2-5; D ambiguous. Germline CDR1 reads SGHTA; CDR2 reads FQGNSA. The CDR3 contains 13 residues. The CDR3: CASSPRTIEPWSF. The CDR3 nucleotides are TGTGCCAGCAGCCCGCGGACGATAGAGCCATGGTCGTTC. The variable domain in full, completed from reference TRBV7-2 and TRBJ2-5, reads GAGVSQSPSNKVTEKGKDVELRCDPISGHTALYWYRQSLGQGLEFLIYFQGNSAPDKSGLPSDRFSAERTGGSVSTLTIQRTQQEDSAVYLCASSPRTIEPWSFGPGTRLLVL.